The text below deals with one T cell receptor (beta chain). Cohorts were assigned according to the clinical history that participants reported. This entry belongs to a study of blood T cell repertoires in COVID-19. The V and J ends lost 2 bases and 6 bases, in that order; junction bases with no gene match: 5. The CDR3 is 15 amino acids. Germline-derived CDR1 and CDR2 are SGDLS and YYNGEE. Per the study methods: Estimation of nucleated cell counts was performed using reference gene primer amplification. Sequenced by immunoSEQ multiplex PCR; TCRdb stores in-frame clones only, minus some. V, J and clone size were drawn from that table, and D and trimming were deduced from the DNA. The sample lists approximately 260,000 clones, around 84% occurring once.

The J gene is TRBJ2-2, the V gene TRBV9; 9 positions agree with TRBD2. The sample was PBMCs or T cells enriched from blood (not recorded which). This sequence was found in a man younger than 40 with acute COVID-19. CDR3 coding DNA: TGTGCCAGCAGCGTCGGCAGGACTAGCGCCGGGGAGCTGTTTTTT. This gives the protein CASSVGRTSAGELFF.